These T cell receptor beta chains were read from a single sample in a study of cytomegalovirus exposure and HLA in healthy donors. Here immunoSEQ multiplex PCR was the method, and the copy in TCRdb shows in-frame clones only, minus some. The sample has 150,000 to 200,000 clones, roughly 80% seen once. The specimen was PBMCs. The receptors originated from a man younger than 35 in good health and CMV-seropositive. Each CDR3 is given with its conserved first and last residue. Each record gives: V gene, clone size, D gene, J gene, CDR3 protein, CDR3 DNA. The D gene is left open where the match is weak. Expanded clones get a size class; other rows say once, few or many, or leave the size out.

TRBV5-1	-	-	TRBJ2-5	CASSITGGGETQYF	TGCGCCAGCAGCATTACAGGGGGGGGAGAGACCCAGTACTTC
TRBV7-9	once	TRBD2	TRBJ2-5	CASSLILAGGRETQYF	TGTGCCAGCAGCTTAATCCTAGCGGGAGGCAGAGAGACCCAGTACTTC
TRBV20-1	-	-	TRBJ2-7	CSARDNEQYF	TGCAGTGCTAGAGATAACGAGCAGTACTTC
TRBV27	-	TRBD1	TRBJ2-2	CASTPRTGNTGELFF	TGTGCCAGCACTCCACGGACAGGGAACACCGGGGAGCTGTTTTTT
TRBV7-9	-	-	TRBJ1-5	CASSYQNQPQHF	TGTGCCAGCAGCTATCAAAATCAGCCCCAGCATTTT
TRBV27	-	TRBD1	TRBJ2-3	CASSWDRGGDTQYF	TGTGCCAGCAGTTGGGACAGGGGTGGAGATACGCAGTATTTT
TRBV5-5	-	-	TRBJ2-7	CASSLGGLGAGVTYEQYF	TGTGCCAGCAGCTTGGGGGGCCTCGGGGCAGGGGTTACCTACGAGCAGTACTTC
TRBV29-1	-	-	TRBJ2-3	CSVMTGTQYF	TGCAGCGTTATGACGGGTACGCAGTATTTT
TRBV19	few	TRBD2	TRBJ2-7	CASSIASGRYYEQYF	TGTGCCAGTAGTATCGCTAGCGGGAGGTACTACGAGCAGTACTTC
TRBV4-1	few	TRBD1	TRBJ1-2	CASSPTGFAYGYTF	TGCGCCAGCAGCCCGACAGGGTTCGCCTATGGCTACACCTTC
TRBV7-6	-	-	TRBJ2-6	CASSSSNVLTF	TGTGCCAGCAGCTCGAGCAACGTCCTGACTTTC
TRBV18	-	TRBD1	TRBJ1-2	CASSPEEGGGYGYTF	TGTGCCAGCTCACCGGAGGAAGGGGGCGGGTATGGCTACACCTTC
TRBV5-5	-	-	TRBJ2-7	CASSSTSDTGSVEQYF	TGTGCCAGCAGCTCCACCTCAGACACAGGGTCTGTTGAGCAGTACTTC
TRBV6-1	once	-	TRBJ1-1	CASSEGAGIMNTEAFF	TGTGCCAGCAGTGAAGGGGCAGGCATAATGAACACTGAAGCTTTCTTT
TRBV28	-	TRBD1	TRBJ1-2	CASKSTGGSGYTF	TGTGCCAGCAAGTCGACAGGGGGGTCGGGCTACACCTTC
TRBV6-1	-	-	TRBJ1-5	CARSDWTEIFNQPQHF	TGTGCCCGCAGTGATTGGACAGAAATATTCAATCAGCCCCAGCATTTT
TRBV28	-	TRBD2	TRBJ2-7	CASSIPSGFTYEQYF	TGTGCCAGCAGCATACCTAGCGGGTTTACCTACGAGCAGTACTTC
TRBV29-1	-	-	TRBJ2-7	CSFLVRVTPYEQYF	TGCAGCTTCCTAGTTCGGGTTACCCCCTACGAGCAGTACTTC
TRBV28	-	-	TRBJ1-4	CASRDTATTNEKLFF	TGTGCCAGCAGGGACACCGCGACAACTAATGAAAAACTGTTTTTT
TRBV18	-	TRBD1	TRBJ1-1	CASSPPRGPNTEAFF	TGTGCCAGCTCACCACCGAGGGGGCCGAACACTGAAGCTTTCTTT
TRBV28	-	-	TRBJ2-7	CASSHGQSSYEQYF	TGTGCCAGCAGCCACGGACAGAGCTCCTACGAGCAGTACTTC
TRBV7-9	-	-	TRBJ1-5	CASSLTPRGQGGNQPQHF	TGTGCCAGCAGCCTAACCCCCCGCGGTCAGGGCGGTAATCAGCCCCAGCATTTT
TRBV10-2	few	TRBD1	TRBJ2-7	CASRLGTGTSYEQYF	TGCGCCAGCCGCCTAGGGACAGGGACTTCATACGAGCAGTACTTC
TRBV2	-	-	TRBJ2-4	CASRDRGSVADIQYF	TGTGCCAGCAGGGACAGAGGGTCGGTTGCAGACATTCAGTACTTC
TRBV2	-	TRBD1	TRBJ2-3	CASSGQGTDTQYF	TGTGCCAGTTCGGGACAGGGGACAGATACGCAGTATTTT
TRBV7-9	-	TRBD1	TRBJ2-3	CASSFWDRGFTDTQYF	TGTGCCAGCAGCTTCTGGGACAGGGGCTTCACAGATACGCAGTATTTT
TRBV18	-	TRBD1	TRBJ1-4	CASRDRDEKLFF	TGTGCCAGCCGAGACAGGGATGAAAAACTGTTTTTT
TRBV5-6	-	-	TRBJ1-4	CASSLRGLESEKLFF	TGTGCCAGCAGCTTGCGAGGGTTAGAGTCCGAAAAACTGTTTTTT
TRBV4-2	few	TRBD2	TRBJ2-2	CASSQDLASGRTGELFF	TGTGCCAGCAGCCAAGATTTGGCTAGCGGGAGAACCGGGGAGCTGTTTTTT
TRBV7-9	-	TRBD2	TRBJ2-1	CASSLTSVTNEQFF	TGTGCCAGCAGCTTAACTAGCGTTACAAATGAGCAGTTCTTC
TRBV18	-	TRBD1	TRBJ1-1	CASSPGDSGLLMNTEAFF	TGTGCCAGCTCACCAGGGGACAGTGGTCTTTTAATGAACACTGAAGCTTTCTTT
TRBV6-1	-	TRBD2	TRBJ2-5	CASTLSGRETQYF	TGTGCCAGCACCCTTAGCGGGAGAGAGACCCAGTACTTC
TRBV6-1	-	-	TRBJ2-7	CASSDRAPGYEQYF	TGTGCCAGCAGTGACAGGGCCCCGGGTTACGAGCAGTACTTC
TRBV4-2	-	-	TRBJ2-7	CASSQDMPLYEQYF	TGTGCCAGCAGCCAAGATATGCCCCTATACGAGCAGTACTTC
TRBV29-1	few	-	TRBJ2-3	CSVVGQYTDTQYF	TGCAGCGTTGTCGGACAGTACACAGATACGCAGTATTTT
TRBV15	-	-	TRBJ2-4	CATGPDRRDISF	TGTGCCACAGGGCCTGACAGACGTGACATATCCTTC
TRBV5-1	-	TRBD2	TRBJ2-1	CASRLAGGGRDEQFF	TGCGCCAGCAGACTAGCGGGAGGAGGTAGAGATGAGCAGTTCTTC
TRBV13	once	-	TRBJ2-3	CASSPPWRAPTDTQYF	TGTGCCAGCAGCCCACCCTGGAGGGCCCCGACAGATACGCAGTATTTT
TRBV7-3	few	TRBD2	TRBJ2-2	CASRIAPGGPGELFF	TGTGCCAGCAGAATTGCACCGGGAGGGCCCGGGGAGCTGTTTTTT
TRBV28	-	-	TRBJ1-5	CASSPYSGNQPQHF	TGTGCCAGCAGTCCTTACTCTGGCAATCAGCCCCAGCATTTT
TRBV2	-	-	TRBJ2-7	CASSATGYEQYF	TGTGCCAGCAGTGCAACAGGGTATGAGCAGTACTTC
TRBV7-2	-	TRBD2	TRBJ2-3	CASSARLASTDTQYF	TGTGCCAGCAGCGCACGACTAGCGAGCACAGATACGCAGTATTTT